What follows are 23 T cell receptor beta chains derived from one specimen sequenced in a study of regulatory T cells in long-lasting Graves disease. Sequencing libraries for TCR beta were prepared with iRepertoire HTBI primers and Arm-PCR of CDR3 regions. MiXCR, run by TCRdb on the multiplex PCR reads, gives a single entry per CDR3 protein. The repertoire consists of 600,000 to 650,000 distinct CDR3 sequences, with roughly 16% occurring once and the leading ten covering around a sixth. Documented time point: newly diagnosed GD, antithyroid drugs for less than 3 months. The TCR library was prepared using RNA isolated from PBMCs. These same data were also listed under a study on T cells in Graves' hyperthyroidism and ophthalmopathy.

This specimen was peripheral blood mononuclear cells (PBMCs), taken at new diagnosis, from a patient treated with antithyroid drugs. Receptors originate from a woman aged 25 to 39 with Graves disease.

This clonotype came up many times. J is TRBJ1-5 and V is TRBV2; D is ambiguous. The CDR3 is 13 amino acids. Germline CDR1 SNHLY, CDR2 FYNNEI. V gave up 4 bases and J gave up 1 base, with 5 bases separating them. The CDR3 reads CASSAESNQPQHF. For the CDR3, the DNA is TGTGCCAGCAGTGCTGAGAGCAATCAGCCCCAGCATTTT. Looking up the rest from reference TRBV2 and TRBJ1-5 gives the full variable domain: EPEVTQTPSHQVTQMGQEVILRCVPISNHLYFYWYRQILGQKVEFLVSFYNNEISEKSEIFDDQFSVERPDGSNFTLKIRSTKLEDSAMYFCASSAESNQPQHFGDGTRLSIL.

In its sample, this clonotype was seen many times. The rearrangement links TRBV7-2 to TRBJ1-2; no reliable D call. The CDR3 loop spans 14 amino acids. V was trimmed by 0 bases and J by 6 bases, leaving 11 bases between them. CDR1 and CDR2 from the germline V gene are SGHTA and FQGNSA. DNA for the CDR3: TGTGCCAGCAGCTTAGCCTGGGGAGGGAATGGCTACACCTTC. The encoded protein is CASSLAWGGNGYTF.

The chain combines TRBV27 with TRBJ2-1; 11 nucleotides align to TRBD2. With V trimmed by 5 bases and J by 2 bases, 8 bases remained unmatched. The CDR3 spans 17 residues. The germline V gene encodes CDR1 MNHEY and CDR2 SMNVEV (reference sequence). The CDR3 bases are TGTGCCAGCAGTGATAGACCGACTAGCGGGACCTACAATGAGCAGTTCTTC. Amino acids: CASSDRPTSGTYNEQFF.

J is TRBJ2-7 and V is TRBV12-3 or TRBV12-4, with 7 bases lining up with TRBD1. J gave up 5 bases and V 5 bases, and 12 bases lay outside the gene matches. There are 15 residues in the CDR3. CDR3 sequence reads: CASSAARQGYNEQYF. CDR3 DNA sequence: TGTGCCAGCAGTGCCGCCCGACAGGGTTATAACGAGCAGTACTTC.

This clonotype showed up many times. The V call is TRBV7-9, the J call TRBJ2-1; 7 positions match TRBD1. Germline CDR1 SEHNR, CDR2 FQNEAQ (reference sequence). Unmatched junction bases numbered 15, after V lost 5 bases and J lost 8 bases. CDR3 length equals 16 residues. The chain's CDR3 is CASSPTPGTVFYEQFF. CDR3 nucleotide sequence: TGTGCCAGCAGCCCAACGCCCGGGACAGTGTTCTATGAGCAGTTCTTC.

Remarks on this clonotype: A junction end diverges from the germline sequence, so it may reflect a read error. The chain has TRBV28 and TRBJ1-2; TRBD1 agrees at 8 bases. The CDR3 has 17 residues. Germline CDR1 is MDHEN and CDR2 is SYDVKM. This chain's CDR3 is CASSRGTGLVGGYSYTF. The CDR3 DNA is TGTGCCAGCAGCCGAGGGACAGGCCTGGTGGGGGGCTATAGCTACACCTTC.

This clonotype was seen at least ten times. This chain links TRBV2 with TRBJ1-2; 7 bases map to TRBD1. CDR3 size: 13 residues. Germline trimming cut 6 bases from V and 8 bases from J; bases unmatched to any gene: 9. The germline gives CDR1 SNHLY, CDR2 FYNNEI. CDR3 sequence reads: CASRRQGNIGYTF. Here the CDR3 DNA reads TGTGCCAGCAGAAGACAGGGAAATATCGGCTACACCTTC.

This clonotype was seen ten or more times. V and J are TRBV5-1 and TRBJ2-7; 9 nucleotides align to TRBD1. V shed 5 bases, J shed 4 bases, and the junction held 10 bases outside the gene matches. The germline gives CDR1 SGHRS, CDR2 YFSETQ. The CDR3 is made up of 15 amino acids. The chain's CDR3 is CASRLRTGDLYEQYF. The CDR3 nucleotides are TGCGCCAGCAGGTTACGGACAGGGGACTTGTACGAGCAGTACTTC.

This clonotype was recorded a few times. This chain connects TRBV28 to TRBJ2-7; 8 nucleotides agree with TRBD1. Germline V lookup: CDR1 MDHEN, CDR2 SYDVKM. The CDR3 has 15 residues. Unmatched junction bases numbered 7, after V lost 4 bases and J lost 2 bases. The DNA for the CDR3 is TGTGCCAGCAGTTCGCCAGGACAGGGACCCTACGAGCAGTACTTC. This encodes CASSSPGQGPYEQYF. The full variable domain, rest sourced from reference TRBV28 and TRBJ2-7, is DVKVTQSSRYLVKRTGEKVFLECVQDMDHENMFWYRQDPGLGLRLIYFSYDVKMKEKGDIPEGYSVSREKKERFSLILESASTNQTSMYLCASSSPGQGPYEQYFGPGTRLTVT.

This rearrangement joins TRBV19 to TRBJ2-1, with TRBD2 matching 7 bases. This CDR3 has 15 residues. The ends lost 4 bases at V and 0 bases at J; junction bases unmatched: 3. Germline-derived CDR1 and CDR2 are LNHDA and SQIVND (reference sequence). CDR3 residues: CASSRSGDSYNEQFF. The CDR3, as DNA: TGTGCCAGTAGTAGAAGCGGGGACTCCTACAATGAGCAGTTCTTC.

V is TRBV14 and J is TRBJ2-6; D may be TRBD1 (5 bases). The V end was cut by 0 bases, the J end by 1 base, with 7 bases between. The CDR3 loop spans 16 amino acids. CDR1 is SGHDN and CDR2 is FVKESK in the germline V gene. CDR3: CASSQDQGSGANVLTF. CDR3 DNA sequence: TGTGCCAGCAGCCAAGATCAGGGTTCTGGGGCCAACGTCCTGACTTTC. Combining the CDR3 with reference TRBV14 and TRBJ2-6 gives the whole variable domain EAGVTQFPSHSVIEKGQTVTLRCDPISGHDNLYWYRRVMGKEIKFLLHFVKESKQDESGMPNNRFLAERTGGTYSTLKVQPAELEDSGVYFCASSQDQGSGANVLTFGAGSRLTVL.

This clonotype was counted between two and nine times. The chain recombines TRBV4-1 with TRBJ2-3; a possible D gene is TRBD2 (5 bases). Germline values: CDR1 MGHRA, CDR2 YSYEKL. This CDR3 has 15 residues. V dropped 1 base and J dropped 4 bases, with 12 bases sitting between them. The CDR3 nucleotides read TGCGCCAGCAGCCAAGGCGGACTTGCCCCAGATACGCAGTATTTT. Protein sequence: CASSQGGLAPDTQYF.

This clonotype has a handful of counts. The chain links TRBV27 to TRBJ2-3; D is perhaps TRBD2 (6 bases). The germline CDR1 and CDR2 sequences are MNHEY and SMNVEV (reference sequence). The CDR3 consists of 13 residues. V lost 4 bases and J lost 6, with 11 bases in between. The CDR3 protein is CASSYGGRDTQYF. In nucleotides, the CDR3 is TGTGCCAGCAGTTACGGGGGACGGGATACGCAGTATTTT.

This clonotype was seen only a few times. This chain links TRBV30 with TRBJ2-2; 12 bases agree with TRBD2. V was clipped by 5 bases and J by 5 bases; unmatched bases: 6. CDR1 is GTSNPN, CDR2 SVGIG, per germline (reference sequence). This CDR3 region has 15 residues. CDR3 sequence reads: CAWRGLAGATGELFF. The DNA of the CDR3 is TGTGCCTGGCGGGGACTAGCGGGCGCAACCGGGGAGCTGTTTTTT.

This clonotype has ten or more counts. The chain links TRBV6-1 to TRBJ2-3; 11 bases map to TRBD2. Germline CDR1 and CDR2: MNHNS and SASEGT. The CDR3 extends over 17 amino acids. V lost 0 bases, J lost 5 bases, and 7 bases stayed unmatched. This CDR3 is CASSEAWIAGGRDTQYF. CDR3 bases: TGTGCCAGCAGTGAAGCGTGGATAGCGGGAGGGCGAGATACGCAGTATTTT.

This clonotype was seen many times. The rearrangement links TRBV11-2 to TRBJ2-5; D might be TRBD1 (5 bases). V shed 1 base and J shed 5 bases, with 20 bases lying between them. Looked up from germline, CDR1 is SGHAT and CDR2 is FQNNGV. CDR3 length: 17 amino acids. The CDR3 DNA is TGTGCCAGCAGCTTAGGCCAACTTACTTGGGGCAGGGAGACCCAGTACTTC. Its translation: CASSLGQLTWGRETQYF.

This sequence joins TRBV11-2 and TRBJ2-2; 7 nucleotides line up with TRBD1. Germline CDR1 and CDR2: SGHAT and FQNNGV. The CDR3 is 20 residues long. J was trimmed by 0 bases and V by 1 base; bases with no gene match: 14. The CDR3, as DNA: TGTGCCAGCAGCTTAGGAACCGGACAGGTAGTTTCCACGAACACCGGGGAGCTGTTTTTT. Translation: CASSLGTGQVVSTNTGELFF.

This clonotype has a count of ten or more. V gene TRBV20-1 combines with J gene TRBJ1-3; unclear D gene. The CDR3 length is 17 residues. V was trimmed by 1 base and J by 3 bases, leaving 19 bases between them. CDR1 is DFQATT and CDR2 is SNEGSKA in the germline V gene (reference sequence). CDR3 residues: CSARGFPLLRVGNTIYF. The CDR3 DNA reads as TGCAGTGCTAGAGGGTTCCCTCTCCTCAGAGTTGGAAACACCATATATTTT.

On this clonotype itself: A much larger clone differs from this one at a single base, so this may be a read error. The J gene is TRBJ2-3, the V gene TRBV2; 7 nucleotides agree with TRBD1. After removal of 4 bases from V and 4 bases from J, the junction contained 8 bases not matched to a gene. The length of the CDR3 is 15 residues. CDR1 SNHLY and CDR2 FYNNEI come from the germline V gene. CDR3 sequence: CASSGDRFSADTQYF. CDR3 coding DNA: TGTGCCAGCAGTGGGGACAGATTCAGCGCAGATACGCAGTATTTT.

The sample holds a few counts of this clonotype. The chain links TRBV6-5 to TRBJ1-1; TRBD1 is a possible D gene (5 bases). Germline assignment: CDR1 MNHEY and CDR2 SVGAGI. With 2 bases removed from V and 0 bases from J, the gap between germline ends came to 10 bases. The CDR3 covers 15 residues. The CDR3 spells CASSYPRAVNTEAFF. The CDR3 DNA is TGTGCCAGCAGTTACCCCAGGGCGGTGAACACTGAAGCTTTCTTT.

The chain has TRBV6-2 or TRBV6-3 and TRBJ2-1, with 10 bases lining up with TRBD2. Germline CDR1 is MNHEY and CDR2 is SVGEGT. V dropped 7 bases and J dropped 7; count of bases not matched to a gene: 7. There are 14 residues in the CDR3. DNA of the CDR3: TGTGCCAGCAAGGTGGCTAGCGGGAGTAATGAGCAGTTCTTC. Translating it yields CASKVASGSNEQFF.

The V call is TRBV2, the J call TRBJ1-6; TRBD1 is a possible D gene (5 bases). This CDR3 has 16 amino acids. Between the trimmed V and J ends, which lost 2 bases and 2 bases, there was a span of 10 bases. Germline V gene sequence: CDR1 SNHLY, CDR2 FYNNEI. CDR3 in amino acids: CASSEQGRAYNSPLHF. As DNA, the CDR3 is TGTGCCAGCAGTGAACAGGGTCGGGCCTATAATTCACCCCTCCACTTT.

The gene calls are TRBV20-1 and TRBJ2-2; 8 bases match TRBD2. CDR1 and CDR2 (germline): DFQATT, SNEGSKA (reference sequence). V lost 5 bases and J lost 1; bases outside the gene matches: 9. CDR3 length: 16 amino acids. This CDR3 is CSAPNRAGVNTGELFF. The CDR3 nucleotides are TGCAGTGCTCCAAACCGAGCGGGAGTGAACACCGGGGAGCTGTTTTTT.